This T cell receptor beta chain was profiled in a study of T cell repertoires in cytomegalovirus infection. Study details: Both a matching HLA type and CMV infection were indicated by public TCR beta signatures. Study-level points and caveats: Dominating the ex vivo response were HLA-C-restricted CMV-specific TCR beta clonotypes.

Germline V CDR1 and CDR2: LGHNA, YSLEER. CDR3 length: 17 residues. V lost 0 bases and J lost 7, with 16 bases in between. TCRdb re-called the reads with MiXCR, one entry per CDR3 protein. The sample includes about 330,000 distinct CDR3 sequences, around 9.5% of them seen just once. Of note for this clonotype: Its antigen is undetermined.

The chain is built from TRBV4-3 and TRBJ1-6; D is unresolved. This receptor was identified in a human donor in good health (CMV status not recorded). Some clones in this sample may be carry-over from other donors' samples. The material sequenced was PBMCs. In DNA form, the CDR3 reads TGCGCCAGCAGCCAAGATAGAACAGCGGATACCAATTCACCCCTCCACTTT. The encoded protein is CASSQDRTADTNSPLHF.